This is a list of T cell receptor beta chains from one sample in a study of human T cells and chemical hapten exposure. TCRdb passed the RACE reads through MiXCR, listing each CDR3 protein once. Among tens of thousands of distinct CDR3 sequences listed, around 7% were seen once. Here the sequenced sample was whole blood, taken in connection with sensitization to the hapten diphenylcyclopropenone (DPC). These receptors were obtained from a woman younger than 45 with alopecia areata. Some clones in this sample may be carry-over from other donors' samples. Each CDR3 is given with its conserved first and last residue. D genes are given only for firm matches. Not every row has a clone size; where given, it reads once, few, many or a size class.

clone_size j_call d_call v_call cdr3_length cdr3_aa cdr3_nt
many TRBJ1-4 TRBD1 TRBV7-9 15 CASSLTGGMSEKLFF TGTGCCAGCAGCTTGACAGGGGGGATGAGTGAAAAACTGTTTTTT
many TRBJ1-1 TRBD1 TRBV6-5 11 CASRVQGRAFF TGTGCCAGCAGAGTACAGGGGAGAGCTTTCTTT
- TRBJ2-3 - TRBV12-3/TRBV12-4 13 CASSFPSTDTQYF TGTGCCAGCAGTTTTCCCAGCACAGATACGCAGTATTTT
- TRBJ1-2 TRBD1 TRBV19 16 CASTDRGPNPNYGYTF TGTGCCAGTACTGACAGGGGGCCCAATCCTAACTATGGCTACACCTTC
- TRBJ2-3 - TRBV2 14 CASRAQQGADTQYF TGTGCCAGCAGAGCCCAACAGGGAGCGGATACGCAGTATTTT
- TRBJ2-5 - TRBV6-6 13 CASSYPGEETQYF TGTGCCAGCAGTTACCCGGGGGAAGAGACCCAGTACTTC
many TRBJ2-1 - TRBV30 11 CAWGAGPTQFF TGTGCCTGGGGAGCTGGACCGACTCAGTTCTTC
few TRBJ1-1 TRBD1 TRBV13 13 CASSYRGNTEAFF TGTGCCAGCAGCTACAGGGGGAACACTGAAGCTTTCTTT
few TRBJ2-1 - TRBV30 13 CAWSASRGDEQFF TGTGCCTGGAGTGCAAGCCGGGGTGATGAGCAGTTCTTC
many TRBJ1-2 - TRBV7-9 11 CASSLGHGYTF TGTGCCAGCAGCTTAGGTCATGGCTACACCTTC
many TRBJ2-1 - TRBV10-3 16 CAISGGGTDTYNEQFF TGTGCCATCAGTGGGGGAGGGACAGATACCTACAATGAGCAGTTCTTC
few TRBJ1-2 TRBD1 TRBV5-4 16 CASSLGGQGGNYGYTF TGTGCCAGCAGCTTGGGAGGACAGGGGGGTAACTATGGCTACACCTTC
many TRBJ2-3 - TRBV7-9 15 CASSSEGILWDTQYF TGTGCCAGCAGCTCCGAGGGGATCCTATGGGATACGCAGTATTTT
- TRBJ1-3 - TRBV20-1 12 CSARTPGNTIYF TGCAGTGCTCGGACGCCTGGAAACACCATATATTTT
many TRBJ1-2 - TRBV2 14 CASSEVAGGHGYTF TGTGCCAGCAGTGAAGTGGCGGGGGGCCATGGCTACACCTTC
few TRBJ2-3 TRBD1 TRBV12-3/TRBV12-4 14 CASRSGTVTDTQYF TGTGCCAGCAGATCCGGGACAGTTACAGATACGCAGTATTTT
- TRBJ2-5 - TRBV20-1 14 CSASRTAVLETQYF TGCAGTGCTTCGAGGACGGCCGTATTAGAGACCCAGTACTTC
many TRBJ1-4 - TRBV11-2 15 CASSLVTATNEKLFF TGTGCCAGCAGCTTGGTGACAGCAACTAATGAAAAACTGTTTTTT
many TRBJ2-7 TRBD1 TRBV5-1 14 CASSLGQGWHEQYF TGCGCCAGCTCCCTCGGACAGGGTTGGCACGAGCAGTACTTC
- TRBJ2-2 TRBD2 TRBV6-5 16 CASRGSQRGAIGELFF TGTGCCAGCAGAGGTTCCCAGCGGGGGGCGATCGGGGAGCTGTTTTTT
many TRBJ2-1 - TRBV18 17 CASSPRGALISYNEQFF TGTGCCAGCTCACCACGTGGAGCGTTGATCTCCTACAATGAGCAGTTCTTC
many TRBJ1-2 - TRBV18 13 CASSPTRQNGYTF TGTGCCAGCTCACCAACGCGACAGAATGGCTACACCTTC
many TRBJ2-5 - TRBV29-1 14 CSVVVGLAKETQYF TGCAGCGTTGTCGTCGGGCTAGCGAAAGAGACCCAGTACTTC
many TRBJ1-2 TRBD1 TRBV15 16 CATSRVGTGRDYGYTF TGTGCCACCAGCAGAGTTGGGACAGGGCGAGACTATGGCTACACCTTC
many TRBJ2-6 TRBD1 TRBV7-8 16 CASSSTDRAGANVLTF TGTGCCAGCAGCTCGACCGACAGGGCTGGGGCCAACGTCCTGACTTTC
many TRBJ2-5 - TRBV11-1 14 CASSRDLIQETQYF TGTGCCAGCAGCCGGGACTTAATACAAGAGACCCAGTACTTC
many TRBJ2-4 - TRBV2 15 CASSETWVAKNIQYF TGTGCCAGCAGTGAAACGTGGGTAGCCAAAAACATTCAGTACTTC
many TRBJ2-3 - TRBV15 15 CATSREGVKTDTQYF TGTGCCACCAGCAGAGAAGGGGTAAAAACAGATACGCAGTATTTT
many TRBJ2-1 - TRBV2 13 CASEQGWGNEQFF TGTGCCAGTGAACAGGGATGGGGCAATGAGCAGTTCTTC
- TRBJ1-1 - TRBV5-1 12 CASSQTDREAFF TGCGCCAGCAGCCAAACGGACAGAGAAGCTTTCTTT
- TRBJ2-3 TRBD1 TRBV6-6 17 CASSRGGDRAGTDTQYF TGTGCCAGCAGTCGAGGGGGGGACAGGGCCGGCACAGATACGCAGTATTTT
many TRBJ2-5 - TRBV4-1 13 CASSQDQVETQYF TGCGCCAGCAGCCAAGATCAGGTGGAGACCCAGTACTTC
few TRBJ2-2 TRBD2 TRBV7-9 15 CASTGTSYATGELFF TGTGCCAGCACCGGGACTAGCTATGCCACCGGGGAGCTGTTTTTT
many TRBJ1-6 TRBD1 TRBV19 18 CASSIDRVDREVGSPLHF TGTGCCAGTAGTATTGATCGAGTGGACAGGGAGGTCGGGTCACCCCTCCACTTT
few TRBJ1-5 TRBD1 TRBV5-6 18 CASSLDQGARVSNQPQHF TGTGCCAGCAGCTTGGACCAGGGGGCGAGGGTTAGCAATCAGCCCCAGCATTTT
many TRBJ2-3 - TRBV29-1 12 CSTAGKGDTQYF TGCAGCACCGCAGGGAAGGGAGATACGCAGTATTTT
many TRBJ2-4 - TRBV29-1 12 CSVRADKNIQYF TGCAGCGTAAGAGCGGACAAAAACATTCAGTACTTC
- TRBJ2-3 - TRBV6-5 13 CASSFYPGDTQYF TGTGCCAGCAGTTTCTACCCCGGGGATACGCAGTATTTT
- TRBJ1-6 TRBD1 TRBV20-1 14 CSAPGGQLDSPLHF TGCAGTGCCCCAGGGGGTCAGCTCGATTCACCCCTCCACTTT
few TRBJ2-3 - TRBV19 16 CASSIQGRGLQDTQYF TGTGCCAGTAGTATACAAGGAAGGGGGTTACAAGATACGCAGTATTTT
few TRBJ1-5 - TRBV5-4 12 CASSFADEPQHF TGTGCCAGCAGCTTTGCCGATGAGCCCCAGCATTTT
many TRBJ1-4 TRBD1 TRBV6-5 13 CASSITGDKELFF TGTGCCAGCAGTATAACAGGGGATAAGGAACTGTTTTTT
many TRBJ1-6 - TRBV2 13 CASSRTRNSPLHF TGTGCCAGCAGTCGGACCCGAAATTCACCCCTCCACTTT
few TRBJ1-1 TRBD1 TRBV3-1 13 CASSLTGAGEAFF TGTGCCAGCAGCCTAACAGGGGCGGGTGAAGCTTTCTTT
- TRBJ1-6 - TRBV23-1 18 CASSQPPVCGSQNSPLHF TGCGCCAGCAGTCAACCCCCGGTGTGTGGATCTCAAAATTCACCCCTCCACTTT
many TRBJ1-5 - TRBV15 14 CATSRERANQPQHF TGTGCCACCAGCAGAGAGAGGGCAAATCAGCCCCAGCATTTT
many TRBJ2-5 - TRBV25-1 17 CASSAYSPVPVKETQYF TGTGCCAGCAGTGCTTATAGCCCGGTTCCGGTTAAAGAGACCCAGTACTTC
few TRBJ2-3 - TRBV5-4 13 CASSLNSRDTQYF TGTGCCAGCAGCCTGAACTCTCGGGATACGCAGTATTTT
many TRBJ1-1 - TRBV7-3 15 CASSLVSGGVTEAFF TGTGCCAGCAGCTTAGTTTCCGGGGGCGTCACTGAAGCTTTCTTT
many TRBJ1-3 - TRBV20-1 13 CSVGANSGNTIYF TGCAGTGTAGGGGCCAACTCTGGAAACACCATATATTTT
- TRBJ2-7 - TRBV10-2 14 CASMGGLSSYEQYF TGCGCCAGCATGGGGGGACTGAGCTCCTACGAGCAGTACTTC
- TRBJ1-1 - TRBV2 13 CASTSLSDTEAFF TGTGCCAGCACGAGTCTATCAGACACTGAAGCTTTCTTT
- TRBJ2-1 TRBD2 TRBV7-3 15 CASSQAGGIYNEQFF TGTGCCAGCAGCCAGGCGGGGGGGATCTACAATGAGCAGTTCTTC
many TRBJ2-5 - TRBV29-1 13 CSVEGGGRETQYF TGCAGCGTTGAAGGCGGGGGCCGAGAGACCCAGTACTTC
- TRBJ1-5 - TRBV4-2 17 CASSQDRRIYSNQPQHF TGTGCCAGCAGCCAAGATCGACGGATCTATAGCAATCAGCCCCAGCATTTT
many TRBJ1-1 - TRBV12-3/TRBV12-4 12 CASSLEGTEAFF TGTGCCAGCAGTTTAGAGGGGACTGAAGCTTTCTTT
- TRBJ1-2 TRBD1 TRBV5-1 13 CASRAQGADGYTF TGCGCCAGCAGGGCACAGGGGGCGGATGGCTACACCTTC
- TRBJ2-5 - TRBV6-6 15 CASSYSRDSQETQYF TGTGCCAGCAGTTACTCGAGAGACAGCCAAGAGACCCAGTACTTC
- TRBJ1-3 - TRBV20-1 16 CSAMGVPLSSGNTIYF TGCAGTGCCATGGGGGTTCCCCTAAGCTCTGGAAACACCATATATTTT